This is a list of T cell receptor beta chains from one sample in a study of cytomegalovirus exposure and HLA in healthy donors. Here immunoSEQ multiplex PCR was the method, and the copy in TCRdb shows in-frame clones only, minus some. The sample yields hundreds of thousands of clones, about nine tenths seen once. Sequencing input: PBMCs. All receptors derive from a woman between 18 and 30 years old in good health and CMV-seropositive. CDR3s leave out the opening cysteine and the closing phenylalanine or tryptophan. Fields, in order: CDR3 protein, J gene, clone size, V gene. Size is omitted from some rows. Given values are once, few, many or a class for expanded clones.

ASSSGQDYEQY	TRBJ2-7	NA	TRBV18
SVDGTGTYEQY	TRBJ2-7	NA	TRBV29-1
ASSSNSGIENNEQF	TRBJ2-1	NA	TRBV7-2
ASSPGRGSYEQY	TRBJ2-7	NA	TRBV5-4
ASSPGLAGVADTQY	TRBJ2-3	NA	TRBV25-1
ASSPGLAGVNEQF	TRBJ2-1	NA	TRBV7-9
SASRPEAAF	TRBJ1-1	NA	TRBV20-1
ASSSGTDYEQY	TRBJ2-7	NA	TRBV28
ASSPAGVYEQY	TRBJ2-7	NA	TRBV9
ASSLARGIQETQY	TRBJ2-5	NA	TRBV7-9
ASTSGGLNSYEQY	TRBJ2-7	NA	TRBV28
ASSPQMLSGNTIY	TRBJ1-3	NA	TRBV28
ASSPNLDSYEQY	TRBJ2-7	NA	TRBV18
ASSSGQGTDTQY	TRBJ2-3	NA	TRBV5-4
ATTKGPGLAGWSLPGELF	TRBJ2-2	NA	TRBV15
ASSPTPGQQPQH	TRBJ1-5	NA	TRBV19
ASSYSGREGNTIY	TRBJ1-3	NA	TRBV6-5
ASSSRDRGTRYEQY	TRBJ2-7	NA	TRBV7-9
ASSYPHGRGTDTQY	TRBJ2-3	NA	TRBV6-6
ASSSPLSVTTYNEQF	TRBJ2-1	NA	TRBV7-8
ASIRQANYGYT	TRBJ1-2	NA	TRBV21-1
ASSLSLAGGADTQY	TRBJ2-3	NA	TRBV2
ASSYLTSGRAGEQY	TRBJ2-7	once	TRBV7-2
ASTLLAGRLSDTQY	TRBJ2-3	NA	TRBV7-2
SVEGENGGHYGYT	TRBJ1-2	once	TRBV29-1
ASSEQGAENEQF	TRBJ2-1	NA	TRBV2
ASITSRAGLYNEQF	TRBJ2-1	NA	TRBV7-9
ATSRASGSYNEQF	TRBJ2-1	NA	TRBV15
ASSQEEAGGVNEQF	TRBJ2-1	few	TRBV4-1
ASSEIGGTGELF	TRBJ2-2	few	TRBV6-4
ASSPPGTAAYEQY	TRBJ2-7	NA	TRBV19
ASSPLRGEQY	TRBJ2-7	NA	TRBV5-6
ASSAGNEAF	TRBJ1-1	NA	TRBV5-1
ASSEGLAGGYEQY	TRBJ2-7	NA	TRBV6-1
ASSDDRLEGSYYGYT	TRBJ1-2	NA	TRBV2
ASRRQPADGELF	TRBJ2-2	NA	TRBV6-6
ASSPTGTSGYNEQF	TRBJ2-1	NA	TRBV27
SAESTADTQY	TRBJ2-3	NA	TRBV29-1
ASSGGTANVLT	TRBJ2-6	NA	TRBV2
ASSSPGVKDYGSAEQY	TRBJ2-7	NA	TRBV5-1
ASSRTSGYNEQF	TRBJ2-1	NA	TRBV4-1
ASSPNRNTGELF	TRBJ2-2	NA	TRBV14
ASSLMGQPQGAAF	TRBJ1-1	NA	TRBV11-2
AGLKRAGNTIY	TRBJ1-3	NA	TRBV30
ATQVNLDSYEQY	TRBJ2-7	NA	TRBV18
ASSPGQENTEAF	TRBJ1-1	NA	TRBV18
ASSRDSEQF	TRBJ2-1	NA	TRBV6-1